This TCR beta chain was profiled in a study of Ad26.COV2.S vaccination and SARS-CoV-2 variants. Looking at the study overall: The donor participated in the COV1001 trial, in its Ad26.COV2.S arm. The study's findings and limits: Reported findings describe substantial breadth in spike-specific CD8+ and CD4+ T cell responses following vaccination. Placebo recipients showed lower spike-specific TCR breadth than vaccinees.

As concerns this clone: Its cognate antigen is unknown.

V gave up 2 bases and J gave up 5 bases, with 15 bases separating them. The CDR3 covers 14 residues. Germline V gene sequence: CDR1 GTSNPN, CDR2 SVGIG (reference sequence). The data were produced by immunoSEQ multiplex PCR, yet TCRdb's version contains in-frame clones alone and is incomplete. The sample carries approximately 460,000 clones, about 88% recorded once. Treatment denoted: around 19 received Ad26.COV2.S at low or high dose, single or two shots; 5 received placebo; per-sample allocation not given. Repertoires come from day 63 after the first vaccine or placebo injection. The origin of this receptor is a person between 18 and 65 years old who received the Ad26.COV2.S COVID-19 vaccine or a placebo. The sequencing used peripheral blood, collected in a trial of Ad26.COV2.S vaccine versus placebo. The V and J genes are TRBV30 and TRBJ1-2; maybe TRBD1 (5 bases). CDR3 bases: TGTGCCTGGAGTAACCCCGGGGACTTGTATGGCTACACCTTC. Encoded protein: CAWSNPGDLYGYTF.